This is a list of T cell receptor beta chains from one sample in a study of blood T cell repertoires in COVID-19. TCRdb keeps only in-frame clones here, not all; method: immunoSEQ multiplex PCR. The sample has 350,000 to 400,000 clones; 89% are singletons. The sequenced sample was peripheral blood. Receptor source: a woman in her thirties with COVID-19, enrolled during active disease. Both conserved end residues are part of each CDR3. A D gene is named only where the DNA matches it firmly. Where a row states a size, it is once, few, many or the class of an expanded clone; other rows omit it.

>TRBV7-2|TRBJ2-3|TRBD1|once
TGTGCCAGCAGCACACAGGGGGCGAGATCGAAAGATACGCAGTATTTT
CASSTQGARSKDTQYF
>TRBV4-3|TRBJ1-1|.|.
TGCGCCAGCAGACAGAACACTGAAGCTTTCTTT
CASRQNTEAFF
>TRBV27|TRBJ2-1|.|.
TGTGCCAGCAGTTTCATAAGCAAGGGGGTATCTAACAATGAGCAGTTCTTC
CASSFISKGVSNNEQFF
>TRBV5-1|TRBJ2-7|.|.
TGCGCCAGCAGCGCGTCATCTAGCTCCTACGAGCAGTACTTC
CASSASSSSYEQYF
>TRBV6-6|TRBJ1-2|TRBD1|.
TGTGCCAGCAGAGGCCGGGACAGCAATAACTATGGCTACACCTTC
CASRGRDSNNYGYTF
>TRBV7-8|TRBJ2-2|TRBD1|.
TGTGCCAGCAGCTTAGGCCGGGACAGGGGGCGCCAAGAGCTGTTTTTT
CASSLGRDRGRQELFF
>TRBV5-1|TRBJ2-3|TRBD2|.
TGCGCCAGCAGCTTCGTTGGACTAGCGGGGGGGAGAGATACGCAGTATTTT
CASSFVGLAGGRDTQYF
>TRBV2|TRBJ2-1|TRBD2|once
TGTGCCAGCAGAGAGCGGGAACACTACAATGAGCAGTTCTTC
CASREREHYNEQFF
>TRBV7-9|TRBJ2-1|TRBD2|.
TGTGCCAGCAGTACTAGCGGGGGGGCCGCCTACAATGAGCAGTTCTTC
CASSTSGGAAYNEQFF
>TRBV6-5|TRBJ2-7|TRBD1|once
TGTGCCAGCAGCCGGGACAGGCAGTCCGAGCAGTACTTC
CASSRDRQSEQYF
>TRBV9|TRBJ1-1|TRBD1|.
TGTGCCAGCAGCGCCAACAGGGGTCCGAACACTGAAGCTTTCTTT
CASSANRGPNTEAFF
>TRBV19|TRBJ1-2|.|.
TGTGCCAGTAGTATTTTCCAGGGATCAGGGGGCTACACCTTC
CASSIFQGSGGYTF
>TRBV4-3|TRBJ2-4|TRBD1|.
TGCGCCAGCAGCCAAGATTGGTCCCGGGACAGGGTAAACATTCAGTACTTC
CASSQDWSRDRVNIQYF
>TRBV7-9|TRBJ2-3|.|.
TGTGCCAGCAGCCTTGGGACTCTCCGGGGGTTAGCGGATACGCAGTATTTT
CASSLGTLRGLADTQYF
>TRBV5-1|TRBJ1-1|TRBD1|.
TGCGCCAGCAGCACGGGACAGGGAACAATAAACACTGAAGCTTTCTTT
CASSTGQGTINTEAFF
>TRBV11-2|TRBJ2-2|TRBD1|.
TGTGCCAGCAGCTCACAGGGGGCGGACACCGGGGAGCTGTTTTTT
CASSSQGADTGELFF
>TRBV7-2|TRBJ1-3|TRBD1|.
TGTGCCAGCAGGATGACAGGGGCTGGAAACACCATATATTTT
CASRMTGAGNTIYF
>TRBV11-3|TRBJ1-1|.|.
TGTGCCAGCAGCAAAGACTGGAACACTGAAGCTTTCTTT
CASSKDWNTEAFF
>TRBV19|TRBJ2-1|TRBD2|.
TGTGCCAGTAGTATAGGTCCAGCGGGGGAAGGGAATGAGCAGTTCTTC
CASSIGPAGEGNEQFF
>TRBV5-4|TRBJ1-6|TRBD1|.
TGTGCCAGCAGCTTCGTGGACAGGGCTGGTTCACCCCTCCACTTT
CASSFVDRAGSPLHF
>TRBV2|TRBJ1-2|.|.
TGTGCCAGCAACAGGATGACTAACTATGGCTACACCTTC
CASNRMTNYGYTF
>TRBV27|TRBJ2-7|TRBD1|.
TGTGCCAGCAGGGGGACAGTCTCCTACGAGCAGTACTTC
CASRGTVSYEQYF
>TRBV24-1|TRBJ2-5|.|.
TGTGCCACCAGTGATTTGCAATTTGGGGGCTACGAGACCCAGTACTTC
CATSDLQFGGYETQYF
>TRBV30|TRBJ2-1|TRBD2|.
TGTGCCTGTAAAAAGCTCCCTAGCGGGAGCGATGAGCAGTTCTTC
CACKKLPSGSDEQFF
>TRBV6-2/TRBV6-3|TRBJ1-1|TRBD1|.
TGTGCCAGCAGTTACCCGACAGGGTGGCCTGAAGCTTTCTTT
CASSYPTGWPEAFF
>TRBV11-2|TRBJ2-5|TRBD1|.
TGTGCCAGCAGCCCAGGGACAGGGTACCAAGAGACCCAGTACTTC
CASSPGTGYQETQYF